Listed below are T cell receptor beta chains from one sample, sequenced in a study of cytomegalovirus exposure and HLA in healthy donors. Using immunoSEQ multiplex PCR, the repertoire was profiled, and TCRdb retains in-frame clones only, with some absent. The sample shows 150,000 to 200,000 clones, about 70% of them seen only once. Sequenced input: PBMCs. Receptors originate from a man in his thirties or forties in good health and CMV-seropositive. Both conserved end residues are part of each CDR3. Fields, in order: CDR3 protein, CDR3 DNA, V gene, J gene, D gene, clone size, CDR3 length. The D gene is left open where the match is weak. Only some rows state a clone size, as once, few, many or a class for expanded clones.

CAWSGEWPQETQYF	TGTGCCTGGAGCGGAGAGTGGCCACAAGAGACCCAGTACTTC	TRBV30	TRBJ2-5	.	.	14
CASSVLLNTEAFF	TGTGCCAGCAGCGTTCTACTGAACACTGAAGCTTTCTTT	TRBV5-6	TRBJ1-1	.	.	13
CASSQMTGLYSNQPQHF	TGTGCCAGCAGCCAAATGACAGGACTCTATAGCAATCAGCCCCAGCATTTT	TRBV4-2	TRBJ1-5	.	few	17
CAWDRVAEETQYF	TGTGCCTGGGACAGGGTTGCGGAAGAGACCCAGTACTTC	TRBV30	TRBJ2-5	TRBD1	.	13
CASSGEYGTGEAEAFF	TGCGCCAGCAGCGGGGAGTATGGGACAGGGGAGGCTGAAGCTTTCTTT	TRBV5-1	TRBJ1-1	TRBD1	few	16
CASSLVSTLRNYGYTF	TGTGCCAGCAGCTTGGTTAGTACCTTGAGGAACTATGGCTACACCTTC	TRBV5-4	TRBJ1-2	.	.	16
CASSPSEAGINEKLFF	TGTGCCAGCTCACCTTCCGAGGCCGGGATTAATGAAAAACTGTTTTTT	TRBV18	TRBJ1-4	.	.	16
CASGFLAGGPSFPYEQYF	TGTGCTAGTGGTTTTCTAGCGGGAGGGCCCTCCTTTCCCTACGAGCAGTACTTC	TRBV12-5	TRBJ2-7	TRBD2	.	18
CASSLVADGSSYEQYF	TGCGCCAGCAGCCTAGTAGCGGACGGCAGCTCCTACGAGCAGTACTTC	TRBV5-1	TRBJ2-7	.	.	16
CASTRGLAGGVEQYF	TGTGCCAGCACCAGAGGACTAGCGGGAGGAGTCGAGCAGTACTTC	TRBV6-1	TRBJ2-7	TRBD2	.	15
CAISGNSGYEQYF	TGTGCCATCAGTGGAAACAGCGGATACGAGCAGTACTTC	TRBV10-3	TRBJ2-7	.	.	13
CASSWKGVDAEAFF	TGCGCCAGCAGCTGGAAAGGGGTGGACGCTGAAGCTTTCTTT	TRBV5-1	TRBJ1-1	.	few	14
CASSEKREPTSYEQYF	TGTGCCAGCAGTGAAAAGCGGGAGCCTACCTCCTACGAGCAGTACTTC	TRBV2	TRBJ2-7	TRBD2	.	16
CASSVGLAGAPYNEQFF	TGTGCCAGCAGCGTGGGGCTAGCGGGTGCCCCCTACAATGAGCAGTTCTTC	TRBV9	TRBJ2-1	TRBD2	.	17
CASNRPASSYEQYF	TGTGCCAGCAATCGGCCGGCTAGCTCCTACGAGCAGTACTTC	TRBV28	TRBJ2-7	.	once	14
CASSQGNPGLDSNTQYF	TGTGCCAGCTCACAAGGGAACCCGGGACTAGATTCCAATACGCAGTATTTT	TRBV18	TRBJ2-3	TRBD2	.	17
CASSQGRDRYAGELFF	TGCGCCAGCAGCCAAGGTCGGGACAGATACGCCGGGGAGCTGTTTTTT	TRBV4-1	TRBJ2-2	TRBD1	.	16
CASSRGSTSYNEQFF	TGTGCCAGCAGTCGGGGGAGTACGTCCTACAATGAGCAGTTCTTC	TRBV25-1	TRBJ2-1	.	.	15
CASSLGYDRAGYTF	TGTGCCAGCTCACTTGGTTACGACAGGGCCGGCTACACCTTC	TRBV18	TRBJ1-2	TRBD1	.	14
CAWSVTERETQYF	TGTGCCTGGAGTGTGACCGAGCGGGAGACCCAGTACTTC	TRBV30	TRBJ2-5	.	.	13
CASSWTYGTSGSGGTQYF	TGTGCCAGTAGTTGGACTTACGGGACTAGCGGGAGTGGAGGGACCCAGTACTTC	TRBV19	TRBJ2-5	TRBD2	few	18
CASSVTRVLTGELFF	TGTGCCAGCAGCGTAACTAGAGTCTTAACCGGGGAGCTGTTTTTT	TRBV9	TRBJ2-2	.	.	15
CASRIVLGPRDEQYF	TGTGCCAGCAGAATCGTCCTAGGCCCTCGGGACGAGCAGTACTTC	TRBV7-9	TRBJ2-7	.	.	15
CASSLVRDSNEKLFF	TGTGCCAGCAGTTTGGTTAGGGACAGTAATGAAAAACTGTTTTTT	TRBV28	TRBJ1-4	TRBD1	.	15
CASSLGTSGNSYNEQFF	TGTGCCAGCAGCTTGGGGACTAGCGGGAATTCCTACAATGAGCAGTTCTTC	TRBV5-5	TRBJ2-1	TRBD2	.	17
CASSFGTGALATDTQYF	TGTGCCAGCAGTTTTGGGACAGGAGCCCTTGCCACAGATACGCAGTATTTT	TRBV27	TRBJ2-3	TRBD1	.	17
CASSRNDYGTPITYEQYF	TGTGCCAGCTCACGGAACGATTACGGGACACCAATTACCTACGAGCAGTACTTC	TRBV18	TRBJ2-7	.	few	18
CASSQGQGSVVNTEAFF	TGCGCCAGCAGCCAAGGACAGGGATCGGTAGTGAACACTGAAGCTTTCTTT	TRBV4-1	TRBJ1-1	TRBD1	.	17
CASSKLPRGPSYF	TGTGCCAGCAGCAAACTCCCCAGAGGCCCTTCGTACTTC	TRBV21-1	TRBJ2-4	.	once	13
CAISLTRRNYNEQFF	TGCGCCATCTCCCTGACTAGACGCAACTACAATGAGCAGTTCTTC	TRBV5-1	TRBJ2-1	.	.	15
CASTGPYNEQFF	TGTGCCAGCACAGGGCCTTACAATGAGCAGTTCTTC	TRBV25-1	TRBJ2-1	.	.	12
CASSSTGQRGEQFF	TGTGCCAGCAGCTCAACGGGACAGAGGGGTGAGCAGTTCTTC	TRBV7-2	TRBJ2-1	TRBD1	.	14
CASNFGGGDEQYF	TGTGCCAGCAACTTTGGGGGAGGGGATGAGCAGTACTTC	TRBV13	TRBJ2-7	TRBD2	.	13
CASRKTGTSDEQYF	TGTGCCAGCAGAAAGACCGGGACTAGCGACGAGCAGTACTTC	TRBV5-4	TRBJ2-7	TRBD2	.	14
CAWSVGQGAETQYF	TGTGCCTGGAGTGTAGGTCAGGGGGCAGAGACCCAGTACTTC	TRBV30	TRBJ2-5	TRBD1	.	14
CASSWTSGTDTQYF	TGCGCCAGCAGCTGGACTAGCGGCACAGATACGCAGTATTTT	TRBV5-1	TRBJ2-3	TRBD2	.	14
CASSPGTSGSTDTQYF	TGTGCCAGCAGCCCCGGGACTAGCGGATCAACAGATACGCAGTATTTT	TRBV5-4	TRBJ2-3	TRBD2	.	16
CASMGGAGSYNEQFF	TGTGCCAGCATGGGGGGAGCGGGTAGCTACAATGAGCAGTTCTTC	TRBV6-1	TRBJ2-1	.	few	15
CASSSRQNYGYTF	TGTGCCAGCAGCTCCAGACAGAATTATGGCTACACCTTC	TRBV7-6	TRBJ1-2	.	.	13
CASSSQRDSEQYF	TGTGCCAGTAGTTCCCAAAGGGACAGCGAGCAGTACTTC	TRBV19	TRBJ2-7	TRBD1	.	13
CASSSGTANTEAFF	TGTGCCAGCAGCTCCGGGACAGCAAACACTGAAGCTTTCTTT	TRBV7-3	TRBJ1-1	TRBD1	few	14
CASSPRYGTGINQPQHF	TGTGCCAGCTCACCACGATACGGGACAGGCATAAATCAGCCCCAGCATTTT	TRBV18	TRBJ1-5	TRBD1	.	17
CASSLSRMETYEQYF	TGTGCCAGCAGCTTATCGAGAATGGAGACCTACGAGCAGTACTTC	TRBV7-9	TRBJ2-7	.	.	15
CASSLRGFGNTIYF	TGTGCCAGTAGTCTCAGGGGCTTCGGAAACACCATATATTTT	TRBV19	TRBJ1-3	.	.	14
CATEGTSGRATYTGELFF	TGTGCCACCGAAGGGACTAGCGGGAGGGCCACGTACACCGGGGAGCTGTTTTTT	TRBV19	TRBJ2-2	TRBD2	.	18
CASSPQAGEPFF	TGTGCCAGCTCACCCCAGGCCGGGGAACCTTTCTTT	TRBV18	TRBJ1-1	.	.	12
CASSSPKLGQLNTGELFF	TGTGCCAGCAGTAGCCCTAAGCTTGGACAGCTAAACACCGGGGAGCTGTTTTTT	TRBV28	TRBJ2-2	.	.	18
CASSFSGSVYEQYF	TGCGCCAGCAGCTTTAGCGGGAGTGTCTACGAGCAGTACTTC	TRBV5-1	TRBJ2-7	TRBD2	.	14